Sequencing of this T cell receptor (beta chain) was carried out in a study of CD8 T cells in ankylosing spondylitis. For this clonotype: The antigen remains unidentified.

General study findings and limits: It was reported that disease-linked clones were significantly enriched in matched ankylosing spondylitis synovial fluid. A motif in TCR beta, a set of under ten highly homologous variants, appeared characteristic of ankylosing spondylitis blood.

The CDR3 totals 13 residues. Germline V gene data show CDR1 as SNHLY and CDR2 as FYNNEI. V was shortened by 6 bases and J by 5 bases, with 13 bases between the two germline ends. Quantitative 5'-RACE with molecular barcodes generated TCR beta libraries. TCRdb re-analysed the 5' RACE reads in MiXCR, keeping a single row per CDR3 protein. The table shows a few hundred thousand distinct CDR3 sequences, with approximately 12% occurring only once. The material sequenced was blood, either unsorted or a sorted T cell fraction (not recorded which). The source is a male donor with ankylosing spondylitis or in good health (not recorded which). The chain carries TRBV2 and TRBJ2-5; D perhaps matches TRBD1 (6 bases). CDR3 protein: CASRHRAGETQYF. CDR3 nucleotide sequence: TGTGCCAGCAGACACAGGGCTGGGGAGACCCAGTACTTC. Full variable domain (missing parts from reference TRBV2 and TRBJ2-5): EPEVTQTPSHQVTQMGQEVILRCVPISNHLYFYWYRQILGQKVEFLVSFYNNEISEKSEIFDDQFSVERPDGSNFTLKIRSTKLEDSAMYFCASRHRAGETQYFGPGTRLLVL.